The 27 T cell receptor beta chains reported below all come from one sample, sequenced in a study of T cell repertoires in cytomegalovirus infection. TCRdb ran MiXCR on the reads and lists one entry per CDR3 protein. The sample includes approximately 470,000 distinct CDR3 sequences, approximately 40% seen only once; the top ten take about 45%. Antigens for these TCRs are unknown. The sample was cultured PBMCs, taken from culture after CMV antigen stimulation. These receptor sequences come from a human donor in good health (CMV status not recorded). Some clones in this sample may be carry-over from other donors' samples.

The CDR3 loop is CASSLDILQGLGSPLHF. CDR3 nucleotide sequence: TGTGCCAGCAGCTTAGATATCCTGCAGGGGCTAGGTTCACCCCTCCACTTT. The rearrangement joins TRBV7-6 to TRBJ1-6; a possible D gene is TRBD1 (6 bases). With 1 base removed from V and 9 bases from J, the gap between germline ends came to 19 bases. This CDR3 contains 17 residues. Germline loops: CDR1 SGHVS, CDR2 FNYEAQ.

This clonotype was seen a handful of times. This rearrangement joins TRBV12-3 or TRBV12-4 to TRBJ2-1; 14 nucleotides agree with TRBD2. The CDR3 length is 15 residues. V dropped 5 bases and J dropped 9; count of bases not matched to a gene: 6. DNA for the CDR3: TGTGCCAGCAGTCCCGGGACTAGCGGGAGATTTGAGCAGTTCTTC. Its protein product is CASSPGTSGRFEQFF.

There are a few counts of this clonotype. This chain uses TRBV11-2 with TRBJ2-7; possibly TRBD1 for D (5 bases). The germline V gene encodes CDR1 SGHAT and CDR2 FQNNGV. The CDR3 covers 11 residues. With 6 bases removed from V and 4 bases from J, the gap between germline ends came to 7 bases. Here the CDR3 DNA reads TGTGCCAGCAGAAAGGGGTACGAGCAGTACTTC. This codes for CASRKGYEQYF.

The chain links TRBV7-2 to TRBJ1-6; D uncertain. Trimming removed 0 bases from V and 7 bases from J, with 10 bases in between. The CDR3 consists of 15 residues. Germline V gene data show CDR1 as SGHTA and CDR2 as FQGNSA. The CDR3 reads CASSLASGFNSPLHF. The CDR3 bases are TGTGCCAGCAGCTTAGCGAGTGGGTTCAATTCACCCCTCCACTTT.

The chain has TRBV27 and TRBJ1-3; TRBD1 might be the D (6 bases). V was clipped by 0 bases and J by 2 bases, with 14 bases between them. The CDR3 is 17 amino acids. The V gene's germline CDR1 is MNHEY and CDR2 SMNVEV (reference sequence). CDR3 nucleotides: TGTGCCAGCAGTTTATCTCCTCCCGGGGGCCCTGGAAACACCATATATTTT. Its translation: CASSLSPPGGPGNTIYF.

This clonotype has a count of ten or more. This CDR3 is CASSLRGGGGYTF. In DNA, the CDR3 is TGTGCCAGCAGCTTAAGGGGAGGGGGCGGCTACACCTTC. This sequence joins TRBV7-8 and TRBJ1-2; 7 positions match TRBD1. CDR3 length equals 13 residues. The germline gives CDR1 SGHVS, CDR2 FQNEAQ. Trimming cost V 2 bases and J 8 bases; bases outside gene matches: 5.

This clonotype showed up just once. V and J are TRBV3-1 and TRBJ2-3; TRBD1 or TRBD2 may be the D gene (6 bases each). Trimming took 5 bases from V and 5 from J, leaving 11 bases between them. Germline values: CDR1 LGHDT, CDR2 YNNKEL (reference sequence). This CDR3 is 13 amino acids long. The CDR3 bases are TGTGCCAGCAGCGCCAGGGGAGGAGATACGCAGTATTTT. The encoded protein is CASSARGGDTQYF.

Many counts were recorded for this clonotype. This rearrangement joins TRBV7-2 to TRBJ2-7; a possible D gene is TRBD2 (6 bases). This CDR3 comprises 15 residues. Germline values: CDR1 SGHTA, CDR2 FQGNSA. V dropped 0 bases and J dropped 4 bases, with 13 bases sitting between them. CDR3 sequence: CASSLAPRETYEQYF. The CDR3, as DNA: TGTGCCAGCAGCTTAGCCCCCCGGGAGACTTACGAGCAGTACTTC. Drawing the rest from reference TRBV7-2 and TRBJ2-7, the complete variable domain is GAGVSQSPSNKVTEKGKDVELRCDPISGHTALYWYRQSLGQGLEFLIYFQGNSAPDKSGLPSDRFSAERTGGSVSTLTIQRTQQEDSAVYLCASSLAPRETYEQYFGPGTRLTVT.

The chain employs TRBV6-1 and TRBJ2-3; D remains unclear. V shed 3 bases and J shed 3 bases, with 7 bases lying between them. This CDR3 region has 13 residues. The V gene's germline CDR1 is MNHNS and CDR2 SASEGT. The CDR3 here is CASSDSRTDTQYF. The CDR3 DNA reads as TGTGCCAGCAGTGATTCCAGGACAGATACGCAGTATTTT.

The V and J genes are TRBV7-8 and TRBJ1-1, with a possible D match to TRBD1 (6 bases). V dropped 1 base and J dropped 5 bases, with 14 bases sitting between them. The CDR3 consists of 15 residues. Germline assignment: CDR1 SGHVS and CDR2 FQNEAQ. As DNA, the CDR3 is TGTGCCAGCAGCTTAGACAGGGTAGGAGGTACTGAAGCTTTCTTT. Amino acids: CASSLDRVGGTEAFF.

The rearrangement joins TRBV7-2 to TRBJ1-1; TRBD1 aligns across 8 bases. Germline CDR1 reads SGHTA; CDR2 reads FQGNSA. The CDR3 totals 16 residues. V dropped 0 bases and J dropped 11; count of bases not matched to a gene: 14. The CDR3 DNA follows: TGTGCCAGCAGCTTAGCATCCGCAGGGGGCGGTTTCGTGGCTTTCTTT. Protein product: CASSLASAGGGFVAFF.

The V call is TRBV19, the J call TRBJ1-2; no clear D gene. The CDR3 totals 16 residues. Trimming pared 6 bases from V and 3 bases from J, leaving 20 bases between. Per the germline V gene, CDR1 is LNHDA and CDR2 is SQIVND (reference sequence). DNA for the CDR3: TGTGCCAGTAGAGTTATTAAGGGTCCCGGCGACTATGGCTACACCTTC. Amino acids: CASRVIKGPGDYGYTF.

The chain combines TRBV20-1 with TRBJ2-7; 7 bases are a match to TRBD2. Germline V CDR1 and CDR2: DFQATT, SNEGSKA (reference sequence). V lost 0 bases to trimming and J lost 6 bases; unmatched junction nucleotides: 2. The CDR3 consists of 12 residues. CDR3 residues: CSARDGRREQYF. CDR3 DNA sequence: TGCAGTGCTAGAGACGGGAGGCGCGAGCAGTACTTC.

The chain couples TRBV6-2 or TRBV6-3 to TRBJ2-7, with TRBD2 identical over 15 bases. Germline-derived CDR1 and CDR2 are MNHEY and SVGEGT. The CDR3 length is 17 residues. The junction had 5 bases not matched to a gene; V was cut back by 0 bases and J by 5 bases. CDR3 loop: CASSYSGLAGGLDEQYF. The CDR3 coding sequence is TGTGCCAGCAGTTACTCGGGACTAGCGGGAGGTCTCGACGAGCAGTACTTC.

V is TRBV7-2 and J is TRBJ2-5; 8 nucleotides line up with TRBD1. The germline V gene encodes CDR1 SGHTA and CDR2 FQGNSA. The CDR3 is 14 amino acids. J lost 3 bases, V lost 4 bases, and 4 bases had no gene match. The CDR3 bases are TGTGCCAGCAGCTCGAACAGGGGGAAAGAGACCCAGTACTTC. Amino acids: CASSSNRGKETQYF. Full variable domain (rest looked up from reference TRBV7-2 and TRBJ2-5): GAGVSQSPSNKVTEKGKDVELRCDPISGHTALYWYRQSLGQGLEFLIYFQGNSAPDKSGLPSDRFSAERTGGSVSTLTIQRTQQEDSAVYLCASSSNRGKETQYFGPGTRLLVL.

This clonotype came up once. Since a much larger clone is just one base distant, this may be a read error. V usage is TRBV7-2 and J usage is TRBJ2-5, with a tentative D call TRBD2 (6 bases). Germline V lookup: CDR1 SGHTA, CDR2 FQGNSA. The V end was cut by 6 bases, the J end by 4 bases, with 15 bases between. CDR3 length equals 14 residues. The CDR3: CASSNGGWLETQYF. The CDR3 DNA sequence: TGTGCCAGCAGTAATGGAGGGTGGCTAGAGACCCAGTACTTC.

V is TRBV12-3 or TRBV12-4 and J is TRBJ2-3, with D uncertain. This CDR3 spans 14 amino acids. Trimming pared 5 bases from V and 1 base from J, leaving 10 bases between. CDR3 bases: TGTGCCAGCAGTCTTAGGTTCGGCACAGATACGCAGTATTTT. It codes for CASSLRFGTDTQYF.

This chain uses TRBV7-2 with TRBJ2-1; D is uncertain. The CDR3 runs 13 residues. V was pared by 1 base and J by 14 bases, with 15 bases between. Per germline, CDR1 SGHTA and CDR2 FQGNSA. This chain's CDR3 is CASSLVPAVWEFF. The DNA for the CDR3 is TGTGCCAGCAGCTTAGTACCCGCGGTTTGGGAGTTCTTC.

The chain employs TRBV6-2 or TRBV6-3 and TRBJ2-1; 7 bases match TRBD2. Germline loops: CDR1 MNHEY, CDR2 SVGEGT. J lost 7 bases, V lost 2 bases, and 20 bases had no gene match. This CDR3 has 19 amino acids. The CDR3 region has the DNA TGTGCCAGCAGTTACGTCCAGATAGATCGGGCGGGAGTAAGAAATGAGCAGTTCTTC. It yields the protein CASSYVQIDRAGVRNEQFF.

This clonotype was observed once. This chain connects TRBV25-1 to TRBJ2-7; TRBD1 or TRBD2 may be the D gene (5 bases each). CDR3 size: 12 residues. The V end lost 8 bases, the J end lost 5 bases, and 13 bases lay between the germline ends. The germline V gene has CDR1 MGHDK and CDR2 SYGVNS. The CDR3 region is CASRDGRDEQYF. CDR3 DNA sequence: TGTGCCAGCCGGGACGGGCGCGACGAGCAGTACTTC.

The rearrangement joins TRBV6-6 to TRBJ2-2; D remains ambiguous. The CDR3 runs 11 residues. V lost 7 bases and J 6 bases, leaving 6 bases between the germline ends. The germline gives CDR1 MNHNY, CDR2 SVGAGI (reference sequence). The CDR3 spells CASIRAGELFF. The CDR3 bases are TGTGCCAGCATACGGGCCGGGGAGCTGTTTTTT.

The CDR3 here is CASSESRGETQYF. The DNA of the CDR3 is TGCGCCAGCAGTGAGTCGCGGGGAGAGACCCAGTACTTC. The gene calls are TRBV10-2 and TRBJ2-5; D might be TRBD2 (6 bases). The CDR3 covers 13 residues. The V end lost 0 bases, the J end lost 4 bases, and 6 bases lay between the germline ends. Germline V gene sequence: CDR1 WSHSY, CDR2 SAAADI.

This chain joins TRBV7-9 and TRBJ1-1; D ambiguous. Germline V gene lookup returns CDR1 SEHNR and CDR2 FQNEAQ (reference sequence). The CDR3 is 14 residues long. The V end was cut by 1 base, the J end by 1 base, with 7 bases between. The CDR3 loop reads CASSLGIPNTEAFF. CDR3 coding DNA: TGTGCCAGCAGCTTAGGAATCCCGAACACTGAAGCTTTCTTT.

This rearrangement joins TRBV6-2 or TRBV6-3 to TRBJ1-5; D is unresolved. In germline, CDR1 is MNHEY, CDR2 SVGEGT. V was shortened by 2 bases and J by 6 bases, with 5 bases between the two germline ends. This CDR3 contains 12 residues. The CDR3 DNA sequence: TGTGCCAGCAGTTACGGGCGTCAGCCCCAGCATTTT. Translating gives CASSYGRQPQHF.

CDR3 nucleotide sequence: TGCAGTGCTCCGACCTTCACAGGGGACACTGAAGCTTTCTTT. Translating it yields CSAPTFTGDTEAFF. This rearrangement joins TRBV20-1 to TRBJ1-1; 7 bases map to TRBD1. CDR3 length: 14 amino acids. The germline gives CDR1 DFQATT, CDR2 SNEGSKA (reference sequence). The V and J ends lost 5 bases and 3 bases, in that order; junction bases with no gene match: 9.

This clonotype has only a few counts. The chain recombines TRBV5-4 with TRBJ1-1; TRBD1 matches at 8 bases. The V gene's germline CDR1 is SGHNT and CDR2 YYREEE (reference sequence). The junction had 8 bases not matched to a gene; V was cut back by 0 bases and J by 7 bases. The CDR3 runs 15 residues. Written as DNA, the CDR3 is TGTGCCAGCAGCTTGGCTAGACAGGGGACAGTTGAAGCTTTCTTT. Its translation: CASSLARQGTVEAFF.

The chain combines TRBV20-1 with TRBJ2-7; 9 bases line up with TRBD2. The trim removed 5 bases at V and 3 bases at J, leaving 8 bases unmatched. Germline V CDR1 and CDR2: DFQATT, SNEGSKA (reference sequence). This CDR3 is built from 14 residues. CDR3 region: CSAVLAGPFYEQYF. The DNA for the CDR3 is TGCAGTGCTGTCCTAGCGGGACCGTTCTACGAGCAGTACTTC.